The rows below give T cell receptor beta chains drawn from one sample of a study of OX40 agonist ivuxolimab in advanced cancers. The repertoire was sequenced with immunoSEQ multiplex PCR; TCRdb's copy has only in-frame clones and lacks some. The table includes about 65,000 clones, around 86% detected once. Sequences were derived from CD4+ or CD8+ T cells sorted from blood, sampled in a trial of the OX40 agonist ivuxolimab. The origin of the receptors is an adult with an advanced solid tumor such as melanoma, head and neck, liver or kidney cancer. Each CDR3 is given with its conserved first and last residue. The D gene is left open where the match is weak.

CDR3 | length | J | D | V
CAWSAGAGELFF | 12 | TRBJ2-2 | - | TRBV30
CASSAEQVNSGNTIYF | 16 | TRBJ1-3 | - | TRBV7-6
CASSRTSGATDTQYF | 15 | TRBJ2-3 | TRBD2 | TRBV19
CASSLAGQGSTEAFF | 15 | TRBJ1-1 | TRBD1 | TRBV7-6
CASSLGLGDTQYF | 13 | TRBJ2-3 | - | TRBV7-8
CAWARVLGYTF | 11 | TRBJ1-2 | - | TRBV30
CASSDIRDSTTEAFF | 15 | TRBJ1-1 | TRBD1 | TRBV6-1
CASSPRRDRGGNEQFF | 16 | TRBJ2-1 | TRBD1 | TRBV19
CASSLEGWQANYGYTF | 16 | TRBJ1-2 | - | TRBV7-2
CASSFQETQYF | 11 | TRBJ2-5 | - | TRBV11-1
CASSIDSPNGNSPLHF | 16 | TRBJ1-6 | - | TRBV19
CASGLEQGGTEAFF | 14 | TRBJ1-1 | - | TRBV12-5
CASSTWGASLTGELFF | 16 | TRBJ2-2 | - | TRBV11-2
CAWSASLTTSGGYEQYF | 17 | TRBJ2-7 | TRBD2 | TRBV30
CASSRGTSGAAGEQYF | 16 | TRBJ2-7 | TRBD2 | TRBV2
CASSKGGGASTDTQYF | 16 | TRBJ2-3 | TRBD2 | TRBV9
CASSFGRSSTDTQYF | 15 | TRBJ2-3 | - | TRBV27
CASSLGATNEKLFF | 14 | TRBJ1-4 | - | TRBV5-4
CASSMGQGGGKNIQYF | 16 | TRBJ2-4 | - | TRBV19
CSADGQAFF | 9 | TRBJ1-1 | - | TRBV20-1
CASSFRQGAPGGAFF | 15 | TRBJ1-1 | TRBD1 | TRBV28
CASKPGQGSATNEKLFF | 17 | TRBJ1-4 | TRBD1 | TRBV12-5
CASRSSGGFEQYF | 13 | TRBJ2-7 | TRBD1 | TRBV6-5
CASRVTGGGTEAFF | 14 | TRBJ1-1 | TRBD1 | TRBV7-9